Below, 20 T cell receptor beta chains from the same sample are listed, as sequenced in a study of beta chain features in type 1 diabetes (dated by TCRdb to the late 2010s). Here is what the overall study found, with its caveats: In all four CD4+ subsets, TCRB CDR3 length was moderately but significantly shorter in type 1 diabetes patients.

No cognate antigen is known for these TCRs. Library preparation employed the immunoSEQ multiplex PCR assay. The entire amount of isolated RNA was reverse transcribed using the High Capacity cDNA Reverse Transcription Kit, so the sequenced TCRB transcripts were expressed ones. TCRdb re-hosts the immuneACCESS table, in-frame sequences only. Its copies lack some clones; in the studies checked, an unresolved V gene accounts for under half of them, and the cause for the rest is not known. The sample table lists more than 100,000 clones, 9% of them with a count of one. 0.75% of the sample is in the top ten clones. The sample was central memory CD4+ T cells from blood. The receptor source for this set is a man aged 30-40 years with type 1 diabetes.

This clone has more than one count but fewer than ten. The J gene is TRBJ2-7, the V gene TRBV2; TRBD1 matches at 9 bases. V was pared by 6 bases and J by 6 bases, with 6 bases of the junction left unmatched. The germline CDR1 and CDR2 sequences are SNHLY and FYNNEI. This CDR3 spans 13 amino acids. CDR3: CASSGTGTSEQYF. Written as DNA, the CDR3 is TGTGCCAGCAGCGGGACAGGGACCTCCGAGCAGTACTTC.

This clone has a count of ten or more. This chain uses TRBV14 with TRBJ2-2; TRBD2 is a possible D gene (6 bases). The CDR3 totals 13 residues. V dropped 4 bases and J dropped 6 bases, with 9 bases sitting between them. Looked up from germline, CDR1 is SGHDN and CDR2 is FVKESK. The CDR3 DNA reads TGTGCCAGCAGCCGAGTAGCGGCCGGGGAGCTGTTTTTT. Encoded protein: CASSRVAAGELFF. Supplemented by reference TRBV14 and TRBJ2-2, the full variable domain reads EAGVTQFPSHSVIEKGQTVTLRCDPISGHDNLYWYRRVMGKEIKFLLHFVKESKQDESGMPNNRFLAERTGGTYSTLKVQPAELEDSGVYFCASSRVAAGELFFGEGSRLTVL.

A few counts support this clone. The chain joins TRBV7-2 to TRBJ2-7, with 8 positions matching TRBD1. The CDR3 is made up of 15 amino acids. Germline loops: CDR1 SGHTA, CDR2 FQGNSA. Trimming removed 4 bases from V and 1 base from J; junction bases left unmatched: 6. CDR3 loop: CASSYTGTGSYEQYF. For the CDR3, the DNA is TGTGCCAGCAGCTACACCGGGACAGGATCCTACGAGCAGTACTTC.

The sample holds many counts of this clone. This chain links TRBV11-2 with TRBJ2-1, with TRBD2 matching 7 bases. This CDR3 is 14 amino acids long. V dropped 5 bases and J dropped 9; count of bases not matched to a gene: 10. Germline CDR1 is SGHAT and CDR2 is FQNNGV. CDR3 region: CASSGWGGTVEQFF. CDR3 nucleotide sequence: TGTGCCAGCAGCGGTTGGGGGGGAACAGTTGAGCAGTTCTTC.

V gene TRBV7-2 combines with J gene TRBJ2-3; 10 bases line up with TRBD2. V trimming: 6 bases; J trimming: 5 bases; junction bases outside the gene matches: 8. CDR3 length equals 15 residues. Germline CDR1 and CDR2: SGHTA and FQGNSA. The CDR3 region is CASSRSAGGQDTQYF. The DNA of the CDR3 is TGTGCCAGCAGTCGATCAGCGGGGGGGCAAGATACGCAGTATTTT.

The chain uses TRBV5-1 and TRBJ2-5; D is perhaps TRBD2 (6 bases). This CDR3 comprises 14 residues. The ends were cut back, 0 bases at V and 5 bases at J, with 11 bases in the middle. Germline V CDR1 and CDR2: SGHRS, YFSETQ. The CDR3 coding sequence is TGCGCCAGCAGCTTGGACTACGCGGGGGAGACCCAGTACTTC. This codes for CASSLDYAGETQYF.

The chain couples TRBV9 to TRBJ2-3, with D unresolved. CDR3 size: 15 residues. Germline V gives CDR1 SGDLS, CDR2 YYNGEE. Trimming shortened V by 0 bases and J by 7 bases, and 15 bases separated the two germline ends. CDR3 protein: CASSVDSSYSYTQYF. CDR3 DNA sequence: TGTGCCAGCAGCGTAGACAGCTCCTATTCCTATACGCAGTATTTT.

This clone was observed a few times. The rearrangement joins TRBV6-6 to TRBJ2-4; TRBD1 matches at 9 bases. Germline CDR1 MNHNY, CDR2 SVGAGI (reference sequence). The V segment lost 4 bases and the J segment 10 bases; nucleotides outside the gene matches: 5. The length of the CDR3 is 13 residues. The CDR3 here is CASSSMTGGIQYF. The CDR3 DNA is TGTGCCAGCAGTTCCATGACAGGGGGGATTCAGTACTTC.

V and J are TRBV5-4 and TRBJ2-5, with 9 bases matching TRBD1. This CDR3 spans 14 amino acids. With 0 bases clipped from V and 3 bases from J, the junction kept 0 bases outside the gene matches. The germline V gene has CDR1 SGHNT and CDR2 YYREEE (reference sequence). The CDR3, as DNA: TGTGCCAGCAGCTTGGGGGACAGGGAAGAGACCCAGTACTTC. This gives the protein CASSLGDREETQYF.

This clone was seen a few times. In DNA form, the CDR3 reads TGCAGCGCCGGAGGAACGACCAAGGACGAGCAGTACTTC. Its translation: CSAGGTTKDEQYF. The genes are TRBV29-1 and TRBJ2-7; perhaps TRBD2 as D (5 bases). V lost 7 bases and J 5 bases, leaving 18 bases between the germline ends. CDR3 length equals 13 residues. From germline, CDR1 is SQVTM and CDR2 ANQGSEA.

Points on this clone: In the same sample, other DNA sequences code for this CDR3. CDR3 sequence: CASSLRGDTDTQYF. The CDR3 DNA is TGTGCCAGCAGCTTGCGGGGTGACACAGATACGCAGTATTTT. The chain is built from TRBV7-3 and TRBJ2-3; perhaps TRBD2 as D (6 bases). V lost 3 bases and J 2 bases, leaving 9 bases between the germline ends. The germline gives CDR1 SGHTA, CDR2 FQGTGA. CDR3 length: 14 amino acids.

This clone was counted only a few times. The V gene is TRBV18, the J gene TRBJ2-5; D perhaps matches TRBD1 (6 bases). V was cut by 3 bases and J by 4 bases, with 12 bases left in between. Per the germline V gene, CDR1 is KGHSH and CDR2 is LQKENI. The CDR3 totals 14 residues. CDR3 coding DNA: TGTGCCAGCTCACCGACAGGTCCTGGAGAGACCCAGTACTTC. Amino acid sequence: CASSPTGPGETQYF.

This clone was seen a handful of times. The CDR3 nucleotides read TGTGCCAGCAGCTGGGCCCCCCCGGGGGAGAGTTACGAGCAGTACTTC. Protein: CASSWAPPGESYEQYF. This sequence joins TRBV5-4 and TRBJ2-7; D is possibly TRBD2 (6 bases). V gave up 3 bases and J gave up 4 bases, with 20 bases separating them. The germline gives CDR1 SGHNT, CDR2 YYREEE (reference sequence). CDR3 length: 16 amino acids.

A few counts support this clone. V usage is TRBV29-1 and J usage is TRBJ1-2; possibly TRBD1 for D (5 bases). Trimming took off 6 bases at V and 4 bases at J, with 9 bases between the two ends. The germline V gene encodes CDR1 SQVTM and CDR2 ANQGSEA. The length of the CDR3 is 11 residues. In DNA, the CDR3 is TGCAGCGTCCATGACAGCTATGGCTACACCTTC. It encodes CSVHDSYGYTF.

This clone was observed a handful of times. The chain uses TRBV7-9 and TRBJ1-4, with 7 bases lining up with TRBD1. The germline CDR1 and CDR2 sequences are SEHNR and FQNEAQ (reference sequence). J gave up 5 bases and V 1 base, and 7 bases lay outside the gene matches. The CDR3 covers 16 residues. CDR3 nucleotides: TGTGCCAGCAGCTTAGTATCCGGGACAGTCAATGAAAAACTGTTTTTT. Translating it yields CASSLVSGTVNEKLFF.

This clone was seen a few times. The chain links TRBV19 to TRBJ1-2; TRBD1 is a possible D gene (5 bases). Germline CDR1 and CDR2: LNHDA and SQIVND (reference sequence). The CDR3 sequence is 14 residues long. The ends were cut back, 4 bases at V and 3 bases at J, with 12 bases in the middle. The CDR3 loop reads CASSRQGADYGYTF. CDR3 sequence (DNA): TGTGCCAGTAGTAGGCAGGGCGCGGACTATGGCTACACCTTC.

The table lists this clone with a few counts. The V and J genes are TRBV9 and TRBJ2-1, with a possible D match to TRBD2 (5 bases). The V end was cut by 0 bases, the J end by 9 bases, with 10 bases between. CDR1 is SGDLS and CDR2 is YYNGEE in the germline V gene. The CDR3 has 13 residues. The DNA for the CDR3 is TGTGCCAGCAGCGTAGCAGCCAGCGGTGAGCAGTTCTTC. This translates into CASSVAASGEQFF.

J is TRBJ1-4 and V is TRBV7-9; tentative D call: TRBD1 (5 bases). Deletions cut 5 bases from V and 9 bases from J, with 19 bases between. CDR3 size: 15 residues. Germline V lookup: CDR1 SEHNR, CDR2 FQNEAQ (reference sequence). CDR3 coding DNA: TGTGCCAGCAGCGACGTCCGGGACTCAGGGCAAAAACTGTTTTTT. It specifies CASSDVRDSGQKLFF.

The genes are TRBV7-2 and TRBJ2-1; the D is unclear. The CDR3 has 11 amino acids. Between the trimmed V and J ends, which lost 6 bases and 8 bases, there was a span of 8 bases. Germline CDR1 reads SGHTA; CDR2 reads FQGNSA. The CDR3 reads CASRLMDEQFF. The CDR3 DNA is TGTGCCAGCAGACTTATGGATGAGCAGTTCTTC.

This clone has a handful of counts. DNA of the CDR3: TGTGCCAGCAGCTTCTGGGACAGGGCAGAGACCCAGTACTTC. Protein product: CASSFWDRAETQYF. The V and J genes are TRBV5-4 and TRBJ2-5; TRBD1 matches 9 bases. The CDR3 covers 14 residues. Germline V gene sequence: CDR1 SGHNT, CDR2 YYREEE (reference sequence). The V gene end was trimmed by 2 bases and the J gene end by 4 bases; junction bases not matched to a gene: 3.